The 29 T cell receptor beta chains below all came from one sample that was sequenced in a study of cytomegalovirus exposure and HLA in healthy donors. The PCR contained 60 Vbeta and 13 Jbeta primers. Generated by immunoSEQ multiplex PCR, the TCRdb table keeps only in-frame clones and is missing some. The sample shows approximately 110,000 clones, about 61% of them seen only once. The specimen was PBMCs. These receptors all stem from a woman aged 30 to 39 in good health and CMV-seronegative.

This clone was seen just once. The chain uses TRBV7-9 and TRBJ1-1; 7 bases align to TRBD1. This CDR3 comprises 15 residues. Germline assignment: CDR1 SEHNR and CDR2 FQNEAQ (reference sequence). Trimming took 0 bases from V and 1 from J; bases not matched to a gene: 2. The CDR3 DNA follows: TGTGCCAGCAGCTTAGCGAGACAGGGGAACACTGAAGCTTTCTTT. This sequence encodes CASSLARQGNTEAFF.

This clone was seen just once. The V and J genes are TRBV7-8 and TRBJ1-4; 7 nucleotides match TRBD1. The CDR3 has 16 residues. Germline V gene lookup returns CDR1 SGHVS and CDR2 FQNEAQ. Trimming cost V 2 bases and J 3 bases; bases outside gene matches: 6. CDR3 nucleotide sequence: TGTGCCAGCAGCTTAAAGTCGGGACAGCCTAATGAAAAACTGTTTTTT. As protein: CASSLKSGQPNEKLFF.

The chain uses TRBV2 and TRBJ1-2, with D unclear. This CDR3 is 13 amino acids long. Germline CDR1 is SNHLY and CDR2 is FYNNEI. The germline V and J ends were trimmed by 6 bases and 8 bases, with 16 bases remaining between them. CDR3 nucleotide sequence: TGTGCCAGCAGATATCAGTCTAGTGGAGGCTACACCTTC. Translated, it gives CASRYQSSGGYTF. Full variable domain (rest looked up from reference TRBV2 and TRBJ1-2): EPEVTQTPSHQVTQMGQEVILRCVPISNHLYFYWYRQILGQKVEFLVSFYNNEISEKSEIFDDQFSVERPDGSNFTLKIRSTKLEDSAMYFCASRYQSSGGYTFGSGTRLTVV.

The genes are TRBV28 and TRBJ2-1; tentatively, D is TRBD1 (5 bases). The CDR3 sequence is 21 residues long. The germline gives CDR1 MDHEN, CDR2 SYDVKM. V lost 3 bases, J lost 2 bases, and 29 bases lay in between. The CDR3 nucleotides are TGTGCCAGCAGTTTCCCCCCGCGGTGGATCAAGACCAGGGTGACCTACAATGAGCAGTTCTTC. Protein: CASSFPPRWIKTRVTYNEQFF.

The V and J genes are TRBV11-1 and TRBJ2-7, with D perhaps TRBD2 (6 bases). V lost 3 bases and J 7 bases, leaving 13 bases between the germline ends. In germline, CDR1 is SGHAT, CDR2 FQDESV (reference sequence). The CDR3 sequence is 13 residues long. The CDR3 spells CASSFGTREEQYF. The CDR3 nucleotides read TGTGCCAGCAGCTTTGGGACTCGAGAAGAGCAGTACTTC.

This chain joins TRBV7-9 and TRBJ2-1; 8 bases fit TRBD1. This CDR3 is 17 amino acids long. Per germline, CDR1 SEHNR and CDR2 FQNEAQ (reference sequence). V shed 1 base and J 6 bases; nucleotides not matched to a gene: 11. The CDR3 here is CASSLGTGFLRGNEQFF. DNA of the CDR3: TGTGCCAGCAGCTTAGGGACAGGGTTTTTAAGAGGCAATGAGCAGTTCTTC.

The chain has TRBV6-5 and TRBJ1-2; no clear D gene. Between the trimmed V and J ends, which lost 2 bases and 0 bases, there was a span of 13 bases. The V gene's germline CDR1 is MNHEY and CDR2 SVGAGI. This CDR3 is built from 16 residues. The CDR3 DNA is TGTGCCAGCAGTTACGGCGGAACTATTGCTAACTATGGCTACACCTTC. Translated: CASSYGGTIANYGYTF.

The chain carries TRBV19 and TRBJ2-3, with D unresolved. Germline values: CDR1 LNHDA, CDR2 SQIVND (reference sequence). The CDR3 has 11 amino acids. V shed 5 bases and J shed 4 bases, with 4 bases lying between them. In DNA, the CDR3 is TGTGCCAGTAGTCAGGCAGATACGCAGTATTTT. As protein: CASSQADTQYF.

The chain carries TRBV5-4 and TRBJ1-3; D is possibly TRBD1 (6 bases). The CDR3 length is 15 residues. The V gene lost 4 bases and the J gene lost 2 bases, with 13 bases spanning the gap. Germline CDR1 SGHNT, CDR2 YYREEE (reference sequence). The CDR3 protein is CASSPQGHAGNTIYF. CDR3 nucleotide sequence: TGTGCCAGCAGCCCTCAGGGACATGCTGGAAACACCATATATTTT. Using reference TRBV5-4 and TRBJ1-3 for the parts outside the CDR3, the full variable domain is ETGVTQSPTHLIKTRGQQVTLRCSSQSGHNTVSWYQQALGQGPQFIFQYYREEENGRGNFPPRFSGLQFPNYSSELNVNALELDDSALYLCASSPQGHAGNTIYFGEGSWLTVV.

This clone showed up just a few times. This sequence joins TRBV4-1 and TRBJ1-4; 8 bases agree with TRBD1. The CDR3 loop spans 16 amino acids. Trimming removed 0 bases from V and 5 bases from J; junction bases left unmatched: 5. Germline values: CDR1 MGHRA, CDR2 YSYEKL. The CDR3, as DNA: TGCGCCAGCAGCCAAGATGGACAGGGTTTGAATGAAAAACTGTTTTTT. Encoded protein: CASSQDGQGLNEKLFF.

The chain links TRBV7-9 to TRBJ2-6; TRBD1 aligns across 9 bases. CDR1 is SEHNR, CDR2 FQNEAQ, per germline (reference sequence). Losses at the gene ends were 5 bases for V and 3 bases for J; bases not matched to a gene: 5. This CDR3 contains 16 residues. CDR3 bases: TGTGCCAGCAGCAAACGGACAGGGGATGGGGCCAACGTCCTGACTTTC. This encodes CASSKRTGDGANVLTF.

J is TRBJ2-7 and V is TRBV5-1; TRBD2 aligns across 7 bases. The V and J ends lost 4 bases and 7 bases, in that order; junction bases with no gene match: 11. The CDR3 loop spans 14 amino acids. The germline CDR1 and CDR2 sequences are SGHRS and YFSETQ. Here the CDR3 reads CASSPQGGVGEQYF. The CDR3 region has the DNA TGCGCCAGCAGCCCCCAGGGAGGGGTGGGGGAGCAGTACTTC.

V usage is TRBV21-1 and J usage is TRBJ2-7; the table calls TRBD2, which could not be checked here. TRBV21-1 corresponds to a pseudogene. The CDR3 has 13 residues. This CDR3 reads CASSKNRRDEQYF. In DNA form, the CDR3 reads TGTGCCAGCAGCAAAAATAGGAGGGATGAGCAGTACTTC.

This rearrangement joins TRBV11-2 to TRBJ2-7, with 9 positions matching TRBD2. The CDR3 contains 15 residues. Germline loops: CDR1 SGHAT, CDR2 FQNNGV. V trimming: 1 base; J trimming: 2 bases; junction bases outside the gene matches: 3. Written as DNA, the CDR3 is TGTGCCAGCAGCTTAGGAGCGGGAGGCACCTACGAGCAGTACTTC. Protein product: CASSLGAGGTYEQYF.

CDR3 nucleotide sequence: TGTGCCAGTACCCTAGCGGAGGGGTCCTACGAGCAGTACTTC. Amino acid sequence: CASTLAEGSYEQYF. The rearrangement uses TRBV2 and TRBJ2-7, with TRBD2 matching 7 bases. Germline V gene data show CDR1 as SNHLY and CDR2 as FYNNEI. The length of the CDR3 is 14 residues. The V and J ends lost 9 bases and 1 base, in that order; junction bases with no gene match: 9.

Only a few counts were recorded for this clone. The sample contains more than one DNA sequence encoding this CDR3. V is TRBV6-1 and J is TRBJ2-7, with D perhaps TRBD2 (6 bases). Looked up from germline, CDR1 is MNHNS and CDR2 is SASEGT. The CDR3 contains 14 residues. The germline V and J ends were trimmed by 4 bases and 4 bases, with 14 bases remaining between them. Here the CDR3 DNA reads TGTGCCAGCAGTGGGAGGGGTGGACGTTACGAGCAGTACTTC. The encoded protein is CASSGRGGRYEQYF.

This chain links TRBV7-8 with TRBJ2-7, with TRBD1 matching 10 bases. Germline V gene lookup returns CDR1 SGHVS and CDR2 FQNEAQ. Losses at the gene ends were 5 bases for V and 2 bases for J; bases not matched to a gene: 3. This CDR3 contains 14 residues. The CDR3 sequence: CASSVGTGAYEQYF. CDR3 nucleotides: TGTGCCAGCAGCGTCGGGACAGGGGCCTACGAGCAGTACTTC.

The CDR3 nucleotides read TGTGCCAGCAGTTACGCGGACAGTTATGAAGCTTTCTTT. Translating gives CASSYADSYEAFF. This sequence joins TRBV6-6 and TRBJ1-1, with D tentatively TRBD1 (6 bases). Germline values: CDR1 MNHNY, CDR2 SVGAGI (reference sequence). The CDR3 contains 13 residues. Trimming stripped 2 bases from V and 7 bases from J, with 11 bases between.

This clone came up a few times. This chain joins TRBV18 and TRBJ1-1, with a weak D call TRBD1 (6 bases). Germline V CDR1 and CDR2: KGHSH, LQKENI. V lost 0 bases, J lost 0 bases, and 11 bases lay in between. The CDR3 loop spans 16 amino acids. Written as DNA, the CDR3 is TGTGCCAGCTCACCACCGGTCAGGGGCTTGAACACTGAAGCTTTCTTT. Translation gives CASSPPVRGLNTEAFF.

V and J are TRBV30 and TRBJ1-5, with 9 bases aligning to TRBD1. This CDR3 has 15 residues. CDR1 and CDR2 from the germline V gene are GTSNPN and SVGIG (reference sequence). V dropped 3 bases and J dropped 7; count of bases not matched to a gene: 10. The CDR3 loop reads CAWRRPGQGGQPQHF. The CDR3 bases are TGTGCCTGGAGGCGTCCGGGACAGGGTGGCCAGCCCCAGCATTTT.

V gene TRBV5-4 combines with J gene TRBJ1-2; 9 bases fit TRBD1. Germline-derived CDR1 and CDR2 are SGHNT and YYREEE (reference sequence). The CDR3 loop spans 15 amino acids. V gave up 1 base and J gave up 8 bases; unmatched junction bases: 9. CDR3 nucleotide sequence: TGTGCCAGCAGCTTGTATGAACAGGGGGCGGCCGGCTACACCTTC. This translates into CASSLYEQGAAGYTF.

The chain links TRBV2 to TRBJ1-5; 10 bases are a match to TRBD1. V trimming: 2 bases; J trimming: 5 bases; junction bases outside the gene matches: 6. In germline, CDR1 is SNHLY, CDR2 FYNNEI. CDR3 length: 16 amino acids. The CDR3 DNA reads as TGTGCCAGCAGTGAATTCTACGGACAGGGGGATCAGCCCCAGCATTTT. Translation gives CASSEFYGQGDQPQHF.

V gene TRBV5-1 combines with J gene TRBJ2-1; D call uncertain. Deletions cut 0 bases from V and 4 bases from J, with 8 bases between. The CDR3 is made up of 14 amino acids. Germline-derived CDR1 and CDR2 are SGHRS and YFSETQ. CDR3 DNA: TGCGCCAGCAGCTTGGCACAGAAGTACAATGAGCAGTTCTTC. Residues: CASSLAQKYNEQFF.

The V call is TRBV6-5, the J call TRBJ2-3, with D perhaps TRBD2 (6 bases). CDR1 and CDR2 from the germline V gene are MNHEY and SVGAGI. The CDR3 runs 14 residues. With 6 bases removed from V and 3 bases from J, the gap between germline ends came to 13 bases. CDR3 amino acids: CASSQRLGTDTQYF. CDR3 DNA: TGTGCCAGCAGCCAGAGACTAGGAACAGATACGCAGTATTTT.

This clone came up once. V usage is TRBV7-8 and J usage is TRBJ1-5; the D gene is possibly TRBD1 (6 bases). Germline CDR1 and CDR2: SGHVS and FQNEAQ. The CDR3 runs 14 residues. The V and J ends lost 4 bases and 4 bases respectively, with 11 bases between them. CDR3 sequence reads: CASSSDSINQPQHF. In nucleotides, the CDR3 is TGTGCCAGCAGCTCGGACAGTATTAATCAGCCCCAGCATTTT. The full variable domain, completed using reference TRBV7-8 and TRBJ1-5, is GAGVSQSPRYKVAKRGQDVALRCDPISGHVSLFWYQQALGQGPEFLTYFQNEAQLDKSGLPSDRFFAERPEGSVSTLKIQRTQQEDSAVYLCASSSDSINQPQHFGDGTRLSIL.

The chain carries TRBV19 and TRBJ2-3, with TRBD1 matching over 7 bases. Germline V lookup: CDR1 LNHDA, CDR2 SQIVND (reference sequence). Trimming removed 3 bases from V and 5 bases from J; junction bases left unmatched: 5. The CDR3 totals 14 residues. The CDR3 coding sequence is TGTGCCAGTAGTATGGGGCACAGGGGAGATACGCAGTATTTT. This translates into CASSMGHRGDTQYF.

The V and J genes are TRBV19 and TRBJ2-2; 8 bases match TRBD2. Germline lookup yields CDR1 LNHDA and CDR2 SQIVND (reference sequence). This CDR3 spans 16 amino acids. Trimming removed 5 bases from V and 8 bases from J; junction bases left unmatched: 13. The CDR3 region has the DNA TGTGCCAGTAGTGCGAGATTGGCGGGAGGACTGGGGGAGCTGTTTTTT. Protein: CASSARLAGGLGELFF.

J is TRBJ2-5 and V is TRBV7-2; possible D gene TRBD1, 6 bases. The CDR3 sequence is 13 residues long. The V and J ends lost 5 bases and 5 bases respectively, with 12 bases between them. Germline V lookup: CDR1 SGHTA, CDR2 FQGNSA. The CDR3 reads CASSGSGAETQYF. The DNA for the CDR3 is TGTGCCAGCAGCGGATCAGGGGCGGAGACCCAGTACTTC.

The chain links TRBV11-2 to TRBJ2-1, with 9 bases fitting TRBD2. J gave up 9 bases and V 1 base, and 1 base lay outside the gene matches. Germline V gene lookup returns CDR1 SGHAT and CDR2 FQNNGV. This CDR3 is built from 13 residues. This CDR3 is CASSLGGGVEQFF. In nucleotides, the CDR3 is TGTGCCAGCAGCTTAGGCGGGGGGGTTGAGCAGTTCTTC.